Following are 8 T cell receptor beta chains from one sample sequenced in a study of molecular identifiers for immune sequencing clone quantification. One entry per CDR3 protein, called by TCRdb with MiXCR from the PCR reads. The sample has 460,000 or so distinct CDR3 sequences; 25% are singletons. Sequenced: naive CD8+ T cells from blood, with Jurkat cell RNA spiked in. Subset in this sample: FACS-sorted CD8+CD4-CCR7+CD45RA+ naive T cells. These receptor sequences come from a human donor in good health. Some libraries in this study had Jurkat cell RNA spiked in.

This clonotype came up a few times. CDR3 in DNA: TGTGCCAGCAGCTTAGAGGGACTAGCGGGGTACAATGAGCAGTTCTTC. Amino acids: CASSLEGLAGYNEQFF. The rearrangement links TRBV11-3 to TRBJ2-1; TRBD2 aligns across 13 bases. Looked up from germline, CDR1 is SGHNT and CDR2 is YENEEA. The V and J ends lost 0 bases and 4 bases, in that order; junction bases with no gene match: 0. The CDR3 spans 16 residues.

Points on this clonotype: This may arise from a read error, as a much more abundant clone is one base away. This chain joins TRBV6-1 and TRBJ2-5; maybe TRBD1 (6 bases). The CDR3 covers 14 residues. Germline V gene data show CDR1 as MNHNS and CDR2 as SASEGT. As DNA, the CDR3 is TGTGCCAGCAGTGCCTGGACAGAACAAGAGAGCCAGCACTTC. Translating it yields CASSAWTEQESQHF.

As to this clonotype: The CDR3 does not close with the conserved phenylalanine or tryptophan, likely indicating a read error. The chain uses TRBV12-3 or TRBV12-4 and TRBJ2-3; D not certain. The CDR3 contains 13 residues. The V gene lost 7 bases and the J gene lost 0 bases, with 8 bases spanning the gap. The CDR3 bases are TGTGCCAGCACGTTGGGGAGCACAGATACGCAGTATCTT. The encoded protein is CASTLGSTDTQYL.

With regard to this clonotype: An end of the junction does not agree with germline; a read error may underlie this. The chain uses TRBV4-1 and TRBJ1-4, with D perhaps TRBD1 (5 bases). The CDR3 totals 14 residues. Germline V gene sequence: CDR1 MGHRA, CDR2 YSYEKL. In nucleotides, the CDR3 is TGCGCCAACAGCGCCGGACGGGACTATGAAAAACTGTTTTTT. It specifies CANSAGRDYEKLFF.

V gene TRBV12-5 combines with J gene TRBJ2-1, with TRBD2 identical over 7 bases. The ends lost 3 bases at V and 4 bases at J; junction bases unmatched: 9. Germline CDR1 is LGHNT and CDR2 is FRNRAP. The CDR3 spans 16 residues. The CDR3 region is CASGLTAASGYNEQFF. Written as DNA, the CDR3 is TGTGCTAGTGGTTTAACGGCGGCTAGCGGATACAATGAGCAGTTCTTC.

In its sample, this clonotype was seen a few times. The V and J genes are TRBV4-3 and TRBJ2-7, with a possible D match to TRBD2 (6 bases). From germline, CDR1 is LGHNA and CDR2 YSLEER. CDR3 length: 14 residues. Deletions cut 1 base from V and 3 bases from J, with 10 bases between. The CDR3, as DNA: TGCGCCAGCAGCCAAGCAACAGCGGGCTACGAGCAGTACTTC. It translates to CASSQATAGYEQYF.

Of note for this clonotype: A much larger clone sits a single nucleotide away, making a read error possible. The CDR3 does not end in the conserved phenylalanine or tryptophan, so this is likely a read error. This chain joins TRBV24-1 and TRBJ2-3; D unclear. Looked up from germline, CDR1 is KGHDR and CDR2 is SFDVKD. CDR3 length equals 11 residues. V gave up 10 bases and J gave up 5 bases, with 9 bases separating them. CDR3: CATRSGDTQYV. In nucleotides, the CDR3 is TGTGCCACAAGGTCCGGAGATACGCAGTATGTT.

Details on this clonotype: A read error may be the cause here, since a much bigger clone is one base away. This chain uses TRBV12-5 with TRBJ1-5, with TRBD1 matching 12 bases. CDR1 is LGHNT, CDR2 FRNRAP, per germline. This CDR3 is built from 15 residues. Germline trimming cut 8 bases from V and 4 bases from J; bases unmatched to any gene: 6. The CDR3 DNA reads TGTGCTAGTAGCCGGGGACAGGGGGCAAATCAGCCCCAGCATTTT. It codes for CASSRGQGANQPQHF.